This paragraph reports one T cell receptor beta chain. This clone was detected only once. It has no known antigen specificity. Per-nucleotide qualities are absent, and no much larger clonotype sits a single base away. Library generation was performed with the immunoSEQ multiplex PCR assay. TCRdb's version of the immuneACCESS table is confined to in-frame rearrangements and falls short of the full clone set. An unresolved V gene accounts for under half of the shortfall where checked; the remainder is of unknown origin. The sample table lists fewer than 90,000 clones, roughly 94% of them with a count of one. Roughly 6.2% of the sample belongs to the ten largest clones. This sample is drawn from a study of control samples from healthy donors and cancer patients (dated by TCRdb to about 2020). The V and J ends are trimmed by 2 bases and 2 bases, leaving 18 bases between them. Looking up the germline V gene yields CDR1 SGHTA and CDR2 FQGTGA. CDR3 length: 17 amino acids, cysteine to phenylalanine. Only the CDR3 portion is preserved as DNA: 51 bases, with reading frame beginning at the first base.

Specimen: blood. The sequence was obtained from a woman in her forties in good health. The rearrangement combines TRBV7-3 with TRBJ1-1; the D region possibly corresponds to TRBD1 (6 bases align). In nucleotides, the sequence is TGTGCCAGCAGCTTACTGTCCACCAGGACAGACAACACTGAAGCTTTCTTT. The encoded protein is CASSLLSTRTDNTEAFF.